This T cell receptor beta chain comes out of a study of T cells in Graves' hyperthyroidism and ophthalmopathy. For the study at large: Pretreatment peripheral blood was obtained at initial diagnosis.

With regard to this clonotype: Its specificity is not known.

The germline V gene has CDR1 SGHRS and CDR2 YFSETQ. V trimming: 4 bases; J trimming: 5 bases; junction bases outside the gene matches: 2. The length of the CDR3 is 13 residues. A patient was excluded if there was uncontrolled infection, other autoimmune disease, pregnancy or lactation. Study results and caveats: Appearing also in blood were most of the thyroid clonotypes expanded above 0.001. Ophthalmopathy, which appeared later, was predicted by the model a median 6.5 months before onset.

The source material, RNA transcripts, was used to amplify TCR beta CDR3 regions. Initially, a first-round RT-PCR of the TCR CDR3 employed the HTBI primer set. TCRdb re-derived calls from the multiplex PCR reads in MiXCR, one entry per CDR3 protein. The repertoire has hundreds of thousands of distinct CDR3 sequences, around 17% of them found once; the top ten carry around 28%. The rearrangement uses TRBV5-1 and TRBJ1-5; 8 nucleotides match TRBD1. Sequenced sample: blood. The sequence was collected from a woman aged 18 to 35 with Graves' ophthalmopathy. The CDR3 DNA is TGCGCCAGCAGCCCGACAGGGGATCAGCCCCAGCATTTT. Its protein product is CASSPTGDQPQHF. The full variable domain, completed using reference TRBV5-1 and TRBJ1-5, is KAGVTQTPRYLIKTRGQQVTLSCSPISGHRSVSWYQQTPGQGLQFLFEYFSETQRNKGNFPGRFSGRQFSNSRSEMNVSTLELGDSALYLCASSPTGDQPQHFGDGTRLSIL.